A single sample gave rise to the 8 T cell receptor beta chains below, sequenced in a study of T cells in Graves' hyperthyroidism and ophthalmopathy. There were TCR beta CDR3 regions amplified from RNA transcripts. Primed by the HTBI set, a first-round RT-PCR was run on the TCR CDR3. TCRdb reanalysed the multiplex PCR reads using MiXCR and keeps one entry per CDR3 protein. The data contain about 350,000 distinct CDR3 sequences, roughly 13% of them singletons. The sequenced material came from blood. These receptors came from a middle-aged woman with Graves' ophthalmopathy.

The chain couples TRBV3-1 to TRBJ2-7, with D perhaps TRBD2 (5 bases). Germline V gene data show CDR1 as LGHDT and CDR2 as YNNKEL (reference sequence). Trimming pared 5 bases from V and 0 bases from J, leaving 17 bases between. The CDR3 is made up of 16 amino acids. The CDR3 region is CASSSQRQRPSYEQYF. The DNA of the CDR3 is TGTGCCAGCAGCTCGCAAAGGCAGCGGCCCTCCTACGAGCAGTACTTC.

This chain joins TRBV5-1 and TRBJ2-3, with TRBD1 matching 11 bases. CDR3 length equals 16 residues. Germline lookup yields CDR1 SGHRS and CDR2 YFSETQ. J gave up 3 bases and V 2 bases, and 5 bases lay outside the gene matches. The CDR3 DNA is TGCGCCAGCAGCTTCGGGACAGGGGGAGAGACAGATACGCAGTATTTT. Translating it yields CASSFGTGGETDTQYF.

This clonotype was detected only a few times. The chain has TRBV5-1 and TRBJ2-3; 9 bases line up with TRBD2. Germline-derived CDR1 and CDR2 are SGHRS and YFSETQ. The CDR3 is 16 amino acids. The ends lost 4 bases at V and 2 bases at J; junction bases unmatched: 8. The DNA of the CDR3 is TGCGCCAGCAGCATGAAAGCGGGGGGTCCCACAGATACGCAGTATTTT. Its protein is CASSMKAGGPTDTQYF.

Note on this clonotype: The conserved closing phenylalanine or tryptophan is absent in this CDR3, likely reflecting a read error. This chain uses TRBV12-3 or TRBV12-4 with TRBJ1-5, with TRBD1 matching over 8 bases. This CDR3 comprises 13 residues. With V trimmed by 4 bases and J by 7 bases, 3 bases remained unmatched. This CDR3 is CASSWTGSQPQHS. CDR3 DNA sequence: TGTGCCAGCAGTTGGACAGGGAGCCAGCCCCAGCATTCT.

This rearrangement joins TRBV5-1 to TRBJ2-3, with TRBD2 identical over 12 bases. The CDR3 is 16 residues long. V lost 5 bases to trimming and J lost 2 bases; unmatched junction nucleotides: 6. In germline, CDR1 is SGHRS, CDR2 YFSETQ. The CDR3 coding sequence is TGCGCCAGCAGGGCTGCTAGCGGGGGGGCCACAGATACGCAGTATTTT. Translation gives CASRAASGGATDTQYF.

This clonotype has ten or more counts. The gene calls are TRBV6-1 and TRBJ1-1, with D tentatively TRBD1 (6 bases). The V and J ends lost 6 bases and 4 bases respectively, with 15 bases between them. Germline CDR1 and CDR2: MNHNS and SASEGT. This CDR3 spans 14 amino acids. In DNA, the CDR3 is TGTGCCAGCAGACCCACAGGGTTAGGCACTGAAGCTTTCTTT. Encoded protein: CASRPTGLGTEAFF.

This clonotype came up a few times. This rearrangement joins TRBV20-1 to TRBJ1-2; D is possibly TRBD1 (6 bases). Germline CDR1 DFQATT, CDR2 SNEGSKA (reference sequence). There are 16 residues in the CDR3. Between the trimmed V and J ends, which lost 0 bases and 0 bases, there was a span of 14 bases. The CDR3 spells CSAREVGGGPNYGYTF. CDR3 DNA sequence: TGCAGTGCTAGAGAGGTTGGAGGGGGACCTAACTATGGCTACACCTTC.

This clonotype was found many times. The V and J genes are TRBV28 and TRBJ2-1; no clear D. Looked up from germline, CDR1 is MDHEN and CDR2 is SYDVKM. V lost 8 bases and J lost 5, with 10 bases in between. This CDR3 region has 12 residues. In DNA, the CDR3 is TGTGCCAGCGAAGGCTGGGACAATGAGCAGTTCTTC. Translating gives CASEGWDNEQFF. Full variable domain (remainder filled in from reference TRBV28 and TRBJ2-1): DVKVTQSSRYLVKRTGEKVFLECVQDMDHENMFWYRQDPGLGLRLIYFSYDVKMKEKGDIPEGYSVSREKKERFSLILESASTNQTSMYLCASEGWDNEQFFGPGTRLTVL.